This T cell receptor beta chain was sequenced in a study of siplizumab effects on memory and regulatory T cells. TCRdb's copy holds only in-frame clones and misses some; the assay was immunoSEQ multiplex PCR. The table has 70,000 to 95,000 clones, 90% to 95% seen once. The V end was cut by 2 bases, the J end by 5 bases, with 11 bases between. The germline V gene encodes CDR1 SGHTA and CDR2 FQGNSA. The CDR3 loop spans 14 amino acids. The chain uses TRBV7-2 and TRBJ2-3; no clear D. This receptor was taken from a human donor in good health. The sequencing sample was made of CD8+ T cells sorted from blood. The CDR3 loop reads CASSLQGQEDTQYF. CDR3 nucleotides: TGTGCCAGCAGCTTACAAGGGCAGGAAGATACGCAGTATTTT. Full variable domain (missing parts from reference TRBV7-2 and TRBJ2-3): GAGVSQSPSNKVTEKGKDVELRCDPISGHTALYWYRQSLGQGLEFLIYFQGNSAPDKSGLPSDRFSAERTGGSVSTLTIQRTQQEDSAVYLCASSLQGQEDTQYFGPGTRLTVL.